A single count supports the clone carrying this T cell receptor (beta chain). Profiled with immunoSEQ multiplex PCR; TCRdb holds only in-frame clones, not every one. This sample yields 90,000 or so clones, of which roughly 90% are seen a single time; about 0.89% belongs to the top ten. The data were taken from a study of PD-L1 blockade in urothelial cancer. The wider study: At 3 weeks (second dose) and 6 weeks after starting treatment, blood was analyzed.

The time point here: pretreatment peripheral blood. Patient sample counts ranged from 1 to 8, pretreatment and on-treatment. This CDR3 contains 14 residues. From germline, CDR1 is SGHVS and CDR2 FQNEAQ. The germline V and J ends were trimmed by 4 bases and 6 bases, with 12 bases remaining between them. J is TRBJ2-2 and V is TRBV7-8, with D possibly matching TRBD1 (6 bases). Sequencing was performed on PBMCs, taken around atezolizumab (anti-PD-L1) treatment. The receptor's source is an elderly woman with urothelial cancer. The CDR3 spells CASSYETGSGELFF. The CDR3 nucleotides read TGTGCCAGCAGCTATGAGACAGGTTCCGGGGAGCTGTTTTTT.